Shown below are 26 T cell receptor beta chains from a single sample sequenced in a study of T-cell reconstitution after alpha-beta-depleted transplantation in children listed by TCRdb under 2016. Library preparation used PCR. The instrument given in TCRdb is Illumina HiSeq 2500. Molecular barcoding was employed in the preparation of TCR libraries, with unique molecular identifiers being used to normalize TCRbeta repertoire quantification. The public reads were quality trimmed at Q25 with fastp and then assembled into clones with MiXCR by TCRdb, keeping productive beta chains. Rows with a matching CDR3 protein are joined into one entry that keeps the most common DNA and genes. This sample holds about 210,000 distinct CDR3 sequences; approximately 19% were observed only once. Approximately 40% of the sample is in the top ten clones. The sample's treatment or condition label, decoded: allogeneic hematopoietic cell transplantation with graft depleted of TCRalphabeta T cells and CD19 B cells.

The sample in question was PBMCs, mostly from graft donor cells, obtained 360 days after TCRalphabeta/CD19-depleted stem cell transplant. These TCRs come from a male patient under 10 years old who had a stem cell transplant for acute lymphoblastic leukemia, so the T cells may come from the graft donor.

This clonotype was picked up a small number of times. The gene calls are TRBV5-1 and TRBJ2-3; no firm D call. V was trimmed by 2 bases and J by 2 bases, leaving 9 bases between them. The CDR3 has 14 amino acids. Germline lookup yields CDR1 SGHRS and CDR2 YFSETQ. The chain's CDR3 is CASSFSLPTDTQYF. CDR3 DNA: TGCGCCAGCAGCTTCTCTTTACCCACAGATACGCAGTATTTT. The full variable domain, rest sourced from reference TRBV5-1 and TRBJ2-3, is KAGVTQTPRYLIKTRGQQVTLSCSPISGHRSVSWYQQTPGQGLQFLFEYFSETQRNKGNFPGRFSGRQFSNSRSEMNVSTLELGDSALYLCASSFSLPTDTQYFGPGTRLTVL.

J is TRBJ2-2 and V is TRBV4-3, with a possible D match to TRBD2 (7 bases). The CDR3 spans 15 residues. The germline V gene has CDR1 LGHNA and CDR2 YSLEER. V was trimmed by 4 bases and J by 8 bases, leaving 17 bases between them. The CDR3: CASSPQWTAGGELFF. The DNA of the CDR3 is TGCGCCAGCAGCCCGCAGTGGACAGCGGGGGGGGAGCTGTTTTTT.

This clonotype was counted only a few times. V usage is TRBV20-1 and J usage is TRBJ1-1; unclear D gene. The CDR3 contains 12 residues. Trimming took 1 base from V and 11 from J, leaving 14 bases between them. Per germline, CDR1 DFQATT and CDR2 SNEGSKA (reference sequence). In DNA, the CDR3 is TGCAGTGCTAGAGCTAGGGCCGCGGAGGCTTTCTTT. Its translation is CSARARAAEAFF.

This clonotype was detected only a few times. The rearrangement links TRBV6-2 or TRBV6-3 to TRBJ2-1, with 8 bases fitting TRBD2. Germline V gene lookup returns CDR1 MNHEY and CDR2 SVGEGT. Losses at the gene ends were 2 bases for V and 7 bases for J; bases not matched to a gene: 4. The CDR3 covers 14 residues. The CDR3 reads CASSYTSGINEQFF. The DNA for the CDR3 is TGTGCCAGCAGTTACACTAGCGGAATTAATGAGCAGTTCTTC.

The chain uses TRBV5-1 and TRBJ2-7, with D maybe TRBD2 (5 bases). The CDR3 extends over 14 amino acids. V was cut by 5 bases and J by 2 bases, with 14 bases left in between. Germline CDR1 is SGHRS and CDR2 is YFSETQ. The CDR3: CASRVAGDPYEQYF. The CDR3 bases are TGCGCCAGCAGGGTCGCGGGCGATCCCTACGAGCAGTACTTC.

In its sample, this clonotype was seen a few times. The chain joins TRBV12-3 or TRBV12-4 to TRBJ1-5, with TRBD1 as a possible D gene (5 bases). V was pared by 1 base and J by 0 bases, with 13 bases between. The length of the CDR3 is 17 residues. The CDR3 nucleotides are TGTGCCAGCAGTTTAGGGCAGGGAGGGAATAGCAATCAGCCCCAGCATTTT. Its protein product is CASSLGQGGNSNQPQHF.

This chain links TRBV20-1 with TRBJ2-2, with D possibly called TRBD1 or TRBD2 (7 bases each). Per the germline V gene, CDR1 is DFQATT and CDR2 is SNEGSKA (reference sequence). V was cut by 5 bases and J by 5 bases, with 15 bases left in between. This CDR3 has 14 residues. Written as DNA, the CDR3 is TGCAGTGCTTCTCGACAGGGAGGGACCGGGGAGCTGTTTTTT. Protein: CSASRQGGTGELFF.

V and J are TRBV12-3 or TRBV12-4 and TRBJ2-3; a possible D gene is TRBD1 (5 bases). Trimming removed 2 bases at V and 2 bases at J, with 14 bases between. The CDR3 is made up of 16 amino acids. This CDR3 reads CASSLRLGEYTDTQYF. CDR3 nucleotide sequence: TGTGCCAGCAGTTTAAGGCTAGGGGAATACACAGATACGCAGTATTTT.

This clonotype was counted only a few times. The genes are TRBV5-1 and TRBJ1-1; 7 positions match TRBD1. Germline V gene lookup returns CDR1 SGHRS and CDR2 YFSETQ. J was trimmed by 6 bases and V by 2 bases; bases with no gene match: 13. This CDR3 has 16 residues. CDR3 residues: CASSLNRGLETAEAFF. CDR3 sequence (DNA): TGCGCCAGCAGCTTAAATAGGGGGCTGGAGACGGCTGAAGCTTTCTTT.

This clonotype was recorded a few times. V and J are TRBV10-2 and TRBJ2-1, with 7 positions matching TRBD2. From germline, CDR1 is WSHSY and CDR2 SAAADI. The V and J ends lost 6 bases and 12 bases, in that order; junction bases with no gene match: 11. The length of the CDR3 is 13 residues. CDR3 sequence reads: CASSLERGTPQFF. The CDR3 coding sequence is TGCGCCAGCAGCTTAGAGCGGGGTACGCCGCAGTTCTTC.

The V call is TRBV11-2, the J call TRBJ2-5; perhaps TRBD2 as D (5 bases). Germline V gene data show CDR1 as SGHAT and CDR2 as FQNNGV. V lost 5 bases and J lost 11, with 18 bases in between. CDR3 length equals 13 residues. The CDR3 sequence is CASSTSTGVGQYF. In DNA, the CDR3 is TGTGCCAGCAGCACTTCGACCGGGGTGGGGCAGTACTTC.

The chain has TRBV10-3 and TRBJ1-2; 8 bases align to TRBD1. Germline assignment: CDR1 ENHRY and CDR2 SYGVKD. V shed 5 bases, J shed 4 bases, and the junction held 9 bases outside the gene matches. The CDR3 extends over 15 amino acids. The CDR3 loop is CAISHRTGIFYGYTF. CDR3 sequence (DNA): TGTGCCATCAGTCACCGGACAGGGATATTCTATGGCTACACCTTC.

This clonotype was detected a few times. The chain couples TRBV27 to TRBJ1-2; D ambiguous. The length of the CDR3 is 15 residues. Between the trimmed V and J ends, which lost 5 bases and 8 bases, there was a span of 21 bases. From germline, CDR1 is MNHEY and CDR2 SMNVEV (reference sequence). CDR3 amino acids: CASSSGVRPIEGYTF. The CDR3 nucleotides are TGTGCCAGCAGTAGTGGGGTCAGGCCAATCGAGGGCTACACCTTC.

This clonotype turned up a few times. The V gene is TRBV20-1, the J gene TRBJ1-2; D call uncertain. Germline V gives CDR1 DFQATT, CDR2 SNEGSKA (reference sequence). Trimming took off 4 bases at V and 1 base at J, with 16 bases between the two ends. This CDR3 is 15 amino acids long. The CDR3 region is CSATPSGTVNYGYTF. The CDR3 DNA reads as TGCAGTGCTACTCCTTCGGGAACAGTTAACTATGGCTACACCTTC.

The gene calls are TRBV20-1 and TRBJ2-1; D unclear. Germline lookup yields CDR1 DFQATT and CDR2 SNEGSKA (reference sequence). V was cut by 2 bases and J by 5 bases, with 4 bases left in between. The CDR3 is 11 amino acids. CDR3 sequence: CSARFDNEQFF. DNA for the CDR3: TGCAGTGCTAGATTTGACAATGAGCAGTTCTTC.

This chain joins TRBV25-1 and TRBJ1-6, with no clear D. Trimming removed 7 bases from V and 7 bases from J, with 14 bases in between. This CDR3 has 14 amino acids. Germline V lookup: CDR1 MGHDK, CDR2 SYGVNS. The CDR3 coding sequence is TGTGCCAGCAAAGGGTTCGGGGAGAATTCACCCCTCCACTTT. Protein: CASKGFGENSPLHF.

This clonotype was counted only a few times. The chain recombines TRBV12-3 or TRBV12-4 with TRBJ2-2; 8 bases match TRBD2. This CDR3 is built from 14 residues. The V segment lost 2 bases and the J segment 7 bases; nucleotides outside the gene matches: 3. The CDR3 coding sequence is TGTGCCAGCAGTTTAACTAGCGGAAGCGGGGAGCTGTTTTTT. It codes for CASSLTSGSGELFF.

The chain carries TRBV7-3 and TRBJ2-1; the D is unclear. V was shortened by 3 bases and J by 2 bases, with 11 bases between the two germline ends. This CDR3 comprises 15 residues. Germline CDR1 reads SGHTA; CDR2 reads FQGTGA. CDR3 in amino acids: CASSFNSLTYNEQFF. The CDR3, as DNA: TGTGCCAGCAGCTTCAATTCGCTCACCTACAATGAGCAGTTCTTC.

The chain employs TRBV12-3 or TRBV12-4 and TRBJ2-1, with 8 nucleotides matching TRBD2. V shed 7 bases, J shed 5 bases, and the junction held 7 bases outside the gene matches. The CDR3 covers 14 residues. CDR3 region: CASTQRGGHNEQFF. In DNA, the CDR3 is TGTGCCAGCACTCAACGGGGGGGACACAATGAGCAGTTCTTC.

The J gene is TRBJ1-5, the V gene TRBV6-1, with 8 bases matching TRBD1. Germline CDR1 MNHNS, CDR2 SASEGT. The CDR3 runs to 16 residues. Trimming removed 5 bases from V and 0 bases from J; junction bases left unmatched: 6. This CDR3 reads CASSPGQVYSNQPQHF. CDR3 sequence (DNA): TGTGCCAGCAGTCCGGGACAGGTCTATAGCAATCAGCCCCAGCATTTT.

This clonotype was observed at least ten times. The chain uses TRBV4-3 and TRBJ2-1, with TRBD2 identical over 14 bases. Germline V gives CDR1 LGHNA, CDR2 YSLEER. After removal of 4 bases from V and 5 bases from J, the junction contained 1 base not matched to a gene. The CDR3 is made up of 15 amino acids. For the CDR3, the DNA is TGCGCCAGCAGCCTGGGACTAGCGGGAGACAATGAGCAGTTCTTC. As protein: CASSLGLAGDNEQFF.

This clonotype has ten or more counts. The CDR3 DNA follows: TGCGCCAGCAGCTTGTGGGACAGGGGACAGTACGAGCAGTACTTC. It is translated as CASSLWDRGQYEQYF. The V gene is TRBV5-1, the J gene TRBJ2-7, with TRBD1 matching over 10 bases. CDR3 length: 15 amino acids. Trimming cost V 1 base and J 4 bases; bases outside gene matches: 5. Germline assignment: CDR1 SGHRS and CDR2 YFSETQ.

This clonotype was seen a handful of times. The chain joins TRBV5-1 to TRBJ1-2; TRBD1 aligns across 10 bases. The CDR3 has 13 residues. Germline CDR1 is SGHRS and CDR2 is YFSETQ. V trimming: 5 bases; J trimming: 8 bases; junction bases outside the gene matches: 6. This CDR3 is CASRRQGADGYTF. In DNA, the CDR3 is TGCGCCAGCAGGAGACAGGGGGCCGACGGCTACACCTTC.

This sequence joins TRBV29-1 and TRBJ2-1, with D possibly matching TRBD1 (6 bases). The CDR3 sequence is 16 residues long. Germline V lookup: CDR1 SQVTM, CDR2 ANQGSEA. V was shortened by 6 bases and J by 1 base, with 19 bases between the two germline ends. CDR3 nucleotides: TGCAGCGTCGTCGGCAAGTCCGACAGGTCCTACAATGAGCAGTTCTTC. Encoded protein: CSVVGKSDRSYNEQFF.

This clonotype was recorded a few times. The rearrangement uses TRBV4-3 and TRBJ1-1; D is unresolved. This CDR3 has 15 residues. Trimming took off 0 bases at V and 7 bases at J, with 15 bases between the two ends. Germline assignment: CDR1 LGHNA and CDR2 YSLEER. The CDR3 loop is CASSQDLVTSREAFF. The CDR3 DNA reads TGCGCCAGCAGCCAAGATCTGGTCACTAGCCGTGAAGCTTTCTTT.

This clonotype was seen only a few times. The chain combines TRBV5-1 with TRBJ1-4; D remains ambiguous. Looked up from germline, CDR1 is SGHRS and CDR2 is YFSETQ. The V end was cut by 4 bases, the J end by 0 bases, with 13 bases between. CDR3 length: 16 residues. The CDR3, as DNA: TGCGCCAGCAGCCAAGGGAGAGGAGCAACTAATGAAAAACTGTTTTTT. Amino acid sequence: CASSQGRGATNEKLFF.